Included here is one T cell receptor beta chain sequence, with context. Its antigen is as yet unknown. The sample is drawn from a study of human T cells and chemical hapten exposure. Across the study: Per-sample variation in TCR yield stemmed mainly from small pooled library volume differences. Study findings and constraints: No change in TCRs above 1 in 1000 frequency was produced by DPC sensitization.

The germline gives CDR1 MDHEN, CDR2 SYDVKM. The CDR3 length is 15 residues. V was pared by 2 bases and J by 0 bases, with 11 bases between. Someone pulled total RNA out of unfractionated whole blood. As the library was built, unique molecular identifiers were attached to individual cDNA molecules. Original analysis: The number of TCRs in each sample had a median of 95,638 and spanned about 20,000 to 690,600. One entry per CDR3 protein, called by TCRdb with MiXCR from the 5' RACE reads. Here the V and J calls rest on TCRdb's processing, not on the authors' analysis. The data hold about 80,000 distinct CDR3 sequences, with about a sixth observed a single time.

The chain joins TRBV28 to TRBJ2-7, with D perhaps matching TRBD1 (5 bases). The receptor was derived from a female donor in good health. Here the CDR3 DNA reads TGTGCCAGCAGTTTACTAGGGGCGAGCTCCTACGAGCAGTACTTC. Protein product: CASSLLGASSYEQYF.